Following are 14 T cell receptor beta chains from one sample sequenced in a study of T cell responses to AZD1222 COVID-19 vaccine. Libraries were prepared by immunoSEQ multiplex PCR; TCRdb keeps only in-frame clonotypes and omits some of them. The sample has around 150,000 clones, around nine tenths seen once. Material: peripheral blood, obtained 28 days after the second AZD1222 dose. These receptors all stem from an adult who received the AZD1222 COVID-19 vaccine.

About this clone: Germline is not matched at one junction end, which may reflect a read error. The V and J genes are TRBV6-5 and TRBJ2-1, with D possibly TRBD2 on 5 matching bases. Germline assignment: CDR1 MNHEY and CDR2 SVGAGI. The CDR3 extends over 14 amino acids. DNA for the CDR3: TGTGCCAGCAGTTGGGGAGCGTCCTCCAATGAGCAGTTCTTC. Translating it yields CASSWGASSNEQFF.

This sequence joins TRBV12-5 and TRBJ1-1, with 10 bases lining up with TRBD1. The V gene end was trimmed by 1 base and the J gene end by 1 base; junction bases not matched to a gene: 3. Germline CDR1 is LGHNT and CDR2 is FRNRAP. The CDR3 totals 16 residues. The CDR3 DNA reads as TGTGCTAGTGGTTTGGGACAGGGGGCAGGGAACACTGAAGCTTTCTTT. Its protein is CASGLGQGAGNTEAFF.

About this clone itself: Different DNA sequences within this sample yield the same CDR3. V is TRBV7-9 and J is TRBJ1-1; 8 nucleotides line up with TRBD1. CDR3 size: 14 residues. In germline, CDR1 is SEHNR, CDR2 FQNEAQ (reference sequence). V was pared by 2 bases and J by 5 bases, with 4 bases of the junction left unmatched. The CDR3 is CASSLSGGRTEAFF. The DNA of the CDR3 is TGTGCCAGCAGCTTATCAGGGGGCCGGACTGAAGCTTTCTTT.

The rearrangement joins TRBV15 to TRBJ2-2, with D tentatively TRBD1 or TRBD2 (5 bases each). The CDR3 has 17 residues. V was trimmed by 0 bases and J by 4 bases, leaving 15 bases between them. CDR1 LNHNV and CDR2 YYDKDF come from the germline V gene (reference sequence). CDR3 DNA sequence: TGTGCCACCAGCAGAGACAACGGTTGGGGGACCACCGGGGAGCTGTTTTTT. This encodes CATSRDNGWGTTGELFF. Full variable domain (remainder filled in from reference TRBV15 and TRBJ2-2): DAMVIQNPRYQVTQFGKPVTLSCSQTLNHNVMYWYQQKSSQAPKLLFHYYDKDFNNEADTPDNFQSRRPNTSFCFLDIRSPGLGDTAMYLCATSRDNGWGTTGELFFGEGSRLTVL.

This rearrangement joins TRBV5-4 to TRBJ2-3, with D tentatively TRBD2 (7 bases). Germline CDR1 SGHNT, CDR2 YYREEE (reference sequence). V was trimmed by 0 bases and J by 4 bases, leaving 18 bases between them. The CDR3 is 17 amino acids. The CDR3 here is CASSLGTIGGGADTQYF. The DNA for the CDR3 is TGTGCCAGCAGCTTGGGAACCATAGGGGGAGGGGCAGATACGCAGTATTTT. Using reference TRBV5-4 and TRBJ2-3 for the parts outside the CDR3, the full variable domain is ETGVTQSPTHLIKTRGQQVTLRCSSQSGHNTVSWYQQALGQGPQFIFQYYREEENGRGNFPPRFSGLQFPNYSSELNVNALELDDSALYLCASSLGTIGGGADTQYFGPGTRLTVL.

The chain couples TRBV7-2 to TRBJ2-3; 9 bases agree with TRBD2. V shed 5 bases and J 5 bases; nucleotides not matched to a gene: 8. Germline V gene sequence: CDR1 SGHTA, CDR2 FQGNSA. The CDR3 loop spans 15 amino acids. DNA for the CDR3: TGTGCCAGCAGCCCGACTAGCGGAGGCGGAGATACGCAGTATTTT. Protein: CASSPTSGGGDTQYF.

This chain links TRBV30 with TRBJ2-1; 7 nucleotides agree with TRBD1. Germline V gives CDR1 GTSNPN, CDR2 SVGIG (reference sequence). This CDR3 region has 13 residues. Losses at the gene ends were 3 bases for V and 7 bases for J; bases not matched to a gene: 6. CDR3 DNA sequence: TGTGCCTGGAGAACGACAGGGTCGAATGAGCAGTTCTTC. Its translation is CAWRTTGSNEQFF.

The V call is TRBV30, the J call TRBJ1-2, with a weak D call TRBD1 (5 bases). The CDR3 is 14 amino acids. V lost 2 bases, J lost 3 bases, and 13 bases lay in between. Germline V gene data show CDR1 as GTSNPN and CDR2 as SVGIG (reference sequence). The CDR3, as DNA: TGTGCCTGGAGTTCCTTGGAGGGGTACTATGGCTACACCTTC. Protein product: CAWSSLEGYYGYTF.

The chain has TRBV19 and TRBJ2-2; tentative D call: TRBD1 (6 bases). The germline V gene has CDR1 LNHDA and CDR2 SQIVND (reference sequence). The CDR3 consists of 16 residues. V shed 3 bases and J shed 2 bases, with 13 bases lying between them. CDR3 sequence: CASSISLGGNTGELFF. In DNA, the CDR3 is TGTGCCAGTAGTATTAGTTTAGGGGGAAACACCGGGGAGCTGTTTTTT.

The chain employs TRBV19 and TRBJ2-3, with D possibly matching TRBD2 (6 bases). The V end lost 0 bases, the J end lost 2 bases, and 15 bases lay between the germline ends. Germline-derived CDR1 and CDR2 are LNHDA and SQIVND (reference sequence). The CDR3 is 17 residues long. CDR3 loop: CASSIDRREADTDTQYF. As DNA, the CDR3 is TGTGCCAGTAGTATAGATCGGAGGGAGGCGGACACAGATACGCAGTATTTT.

The gene calls are TRBV11-2 and TRBJ2-5; a weak D match, TRBD2 (7 bases). Germline CDR1 is SGHAT and CDR2 is FQNNGV. Trimming left V 5 bases short and J 1 base short, with 20 bases between. This CDR3 comprises 17 residues. Here the CDR3 reads CASSPGGLAVFQETQYF. The CDR3 coding sequence is TGTGCCAGCAGCCCTGGGGGGCTAGCGGTATTCCAAGAGACCCAGTACTTC. The variable domain in full, with the rest retrieved from reference TRBV11-2 and TRBJ2-5, is EAGVAQSPRYKIIEKRQSVAFWCNPISGHATLYWYQQILGQGPKLLIQFQNNGVVDDSQLPKDRFSAERLKGVDSTLKIQPAKLEDSAVYLCASSPGGLAVFQETQYFGPGTRLLVL.

This clone turned up a few times. V usage is TRBV20-1 and J usage is TRBJ1-1; D ambiguous. CDR1 and CDR2 from the germline V gene are DFQATT and SNEGSKA (reference sequence). The CDR3 length is 11 residues. V lost 0 bases and J lost 7, with 6 bases in between. The CDR3 region is CSARDGIEAFF. The CDR3 DNA sequence: TGCAGTGCTAGAGACGGGATTGAAGCTTTCTTT.

The V and J genes are TRBV9 and TRBJ2-5; 9 nucleotides line up with TRBD2. CDR3 length: 16 residues. Germline CDR1 reads SGDLS; CDR2 reads YYNGEE. Losses at the gene ends were 0 bases for V and 1 base for J; bases not matched to a gene: 4. Here the CDR3 reads CASSVGSREGQETQYF. The CDR3 region has the DNA TGTGCCAGCAGCGTAGGGTCGCGGGAGGGCCAAGAGACCCAGTACTTC.

V and J are TRBV6-1 and TRBJ1-2, with TRBD1 identical over 7 bases. Looked up from germline, CDR1 is MNHNS and CDR2 is SASEGT. J lost 5 bases, V lost 1 base, and 13 bases had no gene match. The length of the CDR3 is 17 residues. Here the CDR3 DNA reads TGTGCCAGCAGTGAAGATTGGGACAGCCTTCTCCTGTATGGCTACACCTTC. Its translation is CASSEDWDSLLLYGYTF.